The source of this T cell receptor beta chain is a study of shared clonotypes between healthy human individuals. Genomic DNA of every subset was divided equally among multiple immunoSEQ plates. Method: immunoSEQ multiplex PCR; TCRdb's copy keeps in-frame clones and lacks some. The sample has some 700,000 clones, 80% to 95% seen once. Pooled CD45RO+ cells and CCR7-negative CD45RA+ TemRA cells made up CD8 memory. Trimming pared 8 bases from V and 5 bases from J, leaving 18 bases between. The germline V gene encodes CDR1 SGHNT and CDR2 YENEEA. The CDR3 length is 14 residues. Study-wide results and limits: In general, naive subsets displayed greater estimated richness than memory subsets did. Sharing across a handful of donors was seen in roughly 5% of naive CD4 clonotypes.

As concerns this clone: The target antigen is unknown.

Source material: memory CD8+ T cells from PBMCs. The subset denotes: CD45RO+ cells pooled with CCR7-negative TemRA cells. The V and J genes are TRBV11-3 and TRBJ2-5, with D perhaps matching TRBD1 or TRBD2 (5 bases each). This receptor was obtained from a man younger than 35 in good health. Some clones in this sample may be carry-over from other donors' samples. CDR3 DNA sequence: TGTGCCAGCCTGCATGAGGGGATGGATGAGACCCAGTACTTC. Translated, it gives CASLHEGMDETQYF.